Following are 18 T cell receptor beta chains from one sample sequenced in a study of blood T cell repertoires in COVID-19. Profiled with immunoSEQ multiplex PCR; TCRdb holds only in-frame clones, not every one. The table shows over 95,000 clones, with approximately 81% occurring only once. The specimen was peripheral blood. Source of these receptors: a man aged 35 to 55 with acute or convalescent COVID-19.

This clone appeared once. The rearrangement uses TRBV11-2 and TRBJ2-3, with 11 bases lining up with TRBD2. CDR1 and CDR2 from the germline V gene are SGHAT and FQNNGV. The CDR3 spans 17 residues. V lost 3 bases, J lost 4 bases, and 9 bases stayed unmatched. The chain's CDR3 is CASSFKFLAGGSDTQYF. In DNA form, the CDR3 reads TGTGCCAGCAGCTTTAAATTCTTAGCGGGGGGGTCAGATACGCAGTATTTT.

This clone was seen only once. The chain recombines TRBV3-1 (or the pseudogene TRBV3-2) with TRBJ1-5; D unresolved. The CDR3 is 18 amino acids. The V gene lost 0 bases and the J gene lost 6 bases, with 21 bases spanning the gap. Germline V gene sequence: CDR1 LGHDT, CDR2 YNNKEL (reference sequence). The CDR3 DNA reads as TGTGCCAGCAGCCAAGAACGCGGAACGGCCCTCCTTCCTCAGCCCCAGCATTTT. Protein sequence: CASSQERGTALLPQPQHF.

CDR3 nucleotides: TGTGCCAGTAGTATTGGGCCAGGCTCTCCTGGCGAGCAGTACTTC. Its protein product is CASSIGPGSPGEQYF. The gene calls are TRBV19 and TRBJ2-7; no definite D call. This CDR3 region has 15 residues. Germline loops: CDR1 LNHDA, CDR2 SQIVND (reference sequence). Trimming removed 3 bases at V and 6 bases at J, with 18 bases between.

The genes are TRBV2 and TRBJ1-2; a possible D gene is TRBD1 (5 bases). Germline CDR1 SNHLY, CDR2 FYNNEI. Trimming took 6 bases from V and 8 from J, leaving 22 bases between them. CDR3 length: 15 amino acids. In nucleotides, the CDR3 is TGTGCCAGCAGGCCCTCGACAGCGATCCAGGTGGGCTACACCTTC. As protein: CASRPSTAIQVGYTF.

The chain links TRBV4-3 to TRBJ1-2; 9 nucleotides agree with TRBD1. Germline-derived CDR1 and CDR2 are LGHNA and YSLEER. The CDR3 runs 16 residues. Trimming at V came to 1 base and at J to 3 bases, leaving 6 bases not matched to a gene. CDR3 sequence (DNA): TGCGCCAGCAGCCAAGGGGGTGGGACAGGGCACTATGGCTACACCTTC. Translation gives CASSQGGGTGHYGYTF.

The CDR3 bases are TGTGCCAGCAGCGACAGGGGTGAAGTCACTGAAGCTTTCTTT. Translating gives CASSDRGEVTEAFF. The chain couples TRBV2 to TRBJ1-1; 8 bases match TRBD1. There are 14 residues in the CDR3. Per germline, CDR1 SNHLY and CDR2 FYNNEI. The junction had 7 bases not matched to a gene; V was cut back by 6 bases and J by 4 bases. Full variable domain (rest looked up from reference TRBV2 and TRBJ1-1): EPEVTQTPSHQVTQMGQEVILRCVPISNHLYFYWYRQILGQKVEFLVSFYNNEISEKSEIFDDQFSVERPDGSNFTLKIRSTKLEDSAMYFCASSDRGEVTEAFFGQGTRLTVV.

The gene calls are TRBV24-1 and TRBJ2-3, with 14 bases fitting TRBD2. The V and J ends lost 4 bases and 0 bases, in that order; junction bases with no gene match: 5. The CDR3 extends over 18 amino acids. Germline V gene data show CDR1 as KGHDR and CDR2 as SFDVKD. CDR3 in amino acids: CATSDPGLAGGSTDTQYF. The CDR3 nucleotides are TGTGCCACCAGTGACCCTGGACTAGCGGGGGGCAGCACAGATACGCAGTATTTT.

This chain links TRBV29-1 with TRBJ2-3; possible D gene TRBD1, 5 bases. The CDR3 length is 13 residues. Germline assignment: CDR1 SQVTM and CDR2 ANQGSEA. Trimming left V 2 bases short and J 2 bases short, with 8 bases between. Written as DNA, the CDR3 is TGCAGCGTTGAAAAAGGGGACACAGATACGCAGTATTTT. The encoded protein is CSVEKGDTDTQYF.

V gene TRBV11-2 combines with J gene TRBJ1-4; 8 nucleotides align to TRBD1. The V gene end was trimmed by 4 bases and the J gene end by 11 bases; junction bases not matched to a gene: 12. The CDR3 contains 15 residues. CDR1 and CDR2 (germline): SGHAT, FQNNGV. In nucleotides, the CDR3 is TGTGCCAGCAGCTCATGGACAGGGTTGAGAGGGAAACTGTTTTTT. Translating gives CASSSWTGLRGKLFF.

This chain connects TRBV9 to TRBJ1-2; tentative D call: TRBD1 (6 bases). The CDR3 covers 14 residues. The ends were cut back, 4 bases at V and 8 bases at J, with 18 bases in the middle. CDR1 and CDR2 from the germline V gene are SGDLS and YYNGEE. This CDR3 reads CASSTSDRFGGYTF. The CDR3 DNA follows: TGTGCCAGCAGCACAAGCGACAGGTTTGGGGGCTACACCTTC.

The CDR3 sequence: CASSIDRDRPQHF. The CDR3 region has the DNA TGTGCCAGTAGTATAGACAGGGATCGGCCCCAGCATTTT. This chain connects TRBV19 to TRBJ1-5; D perhaps matches TRBD1 (5 bases). Germline V lookup: CDR1 LNHDA, CDR2 SQIVND (reference sequence). The CDR3 length is 13 residues. The V gene lost 0 bases and the J gene lost 9 bases, with 9 bases spanning the gap.

The V and J genes are TRBV5-1 and TRBJ1-2; the match to TRBD1 covers 8 bases. Germline CDR1 and CDR2: SGHRS and YFSETQ. The V gene end was trimmed by 0 bases and the J gene end by 7 bases; junction bases not matched to a gene: 5. CDR3 length: 14 residues. The CDR3 sequence is CASSLAGGDSGYTF. CDR3 sequence (DNA): TGCGCCAGCAGCTTGGCAGGGGGCGATTCTGGCTACACCTTC. Full variable domain (rest looked up from reference TRBV5-1 and TRBJ1-2): KAGVTQTPRYLIKTRGQQVTLSCSPISGHRSVSWYQQTPGQGLQFLFEYFSETQRNKGNFPGRFSGRQFSNSRSEMNVSTLELGDSALYLCASSLAGGDSGYTFGSGTRLTVV.

V and J are TRBV6-2 or TRBV6-3 and TRBJ2-5, with 16 bases lining up with TRBD2. The CDR3 covers 16 residues. V lost 6 bases and J lost 4; bases outside the gene matches: 5. Germline V CDR1 and CDR2: MNHEY, SVGEGT. CDR3 region: CASSPGTSGGVETQYF. DNA of the CDR3: TGTGCCAGCAGCCCGGGGACTAGCGGGGGGGTAGAGACCCAGTACTTC.

The gene calls are TRBV3-1 (or the pseudogene TRBV3-2) and TRBJ2-1; TRBD1 aligns across 7 bases. The CDR3 extends over 15 amino acids. The V segment lost 7 bases and the J segment 4 bases; nucleotides outside the gene matches: 10. Germline values: CDR1 LGHDT, CDR2 YNNKEL (reference sequence). In DNA, the CDR3 is TGTGCCAGCACCCGGGACAGTCCAGATTACAATGAGCAGTTCTTC. It encodes CASTRDSPDYNEQFF.

The J gene is TRBJ2-1, the V gene TRBV7-8; 9 bases match TRBD2. From germline, CDR1 is SGHVS and CDR2 FQNEAQ. The CDR3 consists of 15 residues. Trimming took 1 base from V and 9 from J; bases not matched to a gene: 7. Here the CDR3 reads CASSLDGGGATEQFF. The DNA of the CDR3 is TGTGCCAGCAGCTTAGATGGCGGGGGGGCCACTGAGCAGTTCTTC.

This rearrangement joins TRBV6-2 or TRBV6-3 to TRBJ2-3; D gene ambiguous. V lost 3 bases to trimming and J lost 0 bases, with 10 bases between them. This CDR3 spans 15 amino acids. CDR1 is MNHEY, CDR2 SVGEGT, per germline. CDR3: CASSYAESSTDTQYF. The CDR3, as DNA: TGTGCCAGCAGTTATGCGGAATCTAGCACAGATACGCAGTATTTT.

The chain uses TRBV7-9 and TRBJ2-7; D unresolved. Trimming took off 1 base at V and 3 bases at J, with 4 bases between the two ends. The CDR3 is 12 amino acids. The germline CDR1 and CDR2 sequences are SEHNR and FQNEAQ (reference sequence). DNA of the CDR3: TGTGCCAGCAGCTTAGAATACTACGAGCAGTACTTC. It specifies CASSLEYYEQYF.

The chain recombines TRBV5-1 with TRBJ2-7; 9 positions match TRBD1. V trimming: 2 bases; J trimming: 2 bases; junction bases outside the gene matches: 5. Germline assignment: CDR1 SGHRS and CDR2 YFSETQ. The CDR3 is made up of 15 amino acids. Here the CDR3 reads CASSFFTGGAYEQYF. In nucleotides, the CDR3 is TGCGCCAGCAGCTTTTTTACAGGGGGCGCCTACGAGCAGTACTTC.